Listed below are T cell receptor beta chains from one sample, sequenced in a study of blood T cell repertoires in COVID-19. Using immunoSEQ multiplex PCR, the repertoire was profiled, and TCRdb retains in-frame clones only, with some absent. The sample consists of about 380,000 clones, 80% to 90% of them appearing once. Sequencing was performed on PBMCs or T cells enriched from blood (not recorded which). These receptors all come from a man aged 25 to 40 who had recovered from COVID-19. Both conserved end residues are part of each CDR3. Fields, in order: CDR3 protein, CDR3 DNA, D gene, clone size, V gene, J gene. A D gene is named only where the DNA matches it firmly. Clone size, where shown, is once, few, many, or a class for clones that have expanded.

cdr3_aa: CASSLGQGGTEAFF
cdr3_nt: TGTGCCAGCAGTCTGGGACAGGGGGGAACTGAAGCTTTCTTT
d_call: TRBD1
clone_size: -
v_call: TRBV6-6
j_call: TRBJ1-1

cdr3_aa: CASSSQGAGTGELFF
cdr3_nt: TGTGCCAGCAGCTCGCAGGGGGCTGGGACCGGGGAGCTGTTTTTT
d_call: TRBD1
clone_size: -
v_call: TRBV7-2
j_call: TRBJ2-2

cdr3_aa: CASSQDPPGTEYGYTF
cdr3_nt: TGTGCCAGCAGCCAAGATCCCCCCGGGACAGAATATGGCTACACCTTC
d_call: TRBD1
clone_size: -
v_call: TRBV4-2
j_call: TRBJ1-2

cdr3_aa: CASSGQATGGYTF
cdr3_nt: TGTGCCAGCAGCGGACAGGCGACTGGTGGCTACACCTTC
d_call: TRBD1
clone_size: -
v_call: TRBV6-5
j_call: TRBJ1-2

cdr3_aa: CASSQINLQLFF
cdr3_nt: TGTGCCAGCAGCCAGATCAACCTACAACTGTTTTTT
d_call: -
clone_size: -
v_call: TRBV3-1/TRBV3-2
j_call: TRBJ1-4

cdr3_aa: CASSERQPQEPQHF
cdr3_nt: TGTGCCAGCAGTGAAAGGCAGCCTCAGGAGCCCCAGCATTTT
d_call: -
clone_size: -
v_call: TRBV6-1
j_call: TRBJ1-5

cdr3_aa: CAWSLSTRNWAAFF
cdr3_nt: TGTGCCTGGAGTTTATCAACTCGTAATTGGGCAGCTTTCTTT
d_call: -
clone_size: -
v_call: TRBV30
j_call: TRBJ1-1

cdr3_aa: CASSQVLLSSSGNTIYF
cdr3_nt: TGTGCCAGCAGCCAAGTCCTTTTAAGTAGCTCTGGAAACACCATATATTTT
d_call: -
clone_size: -
v_call: TRBV3-1/TRBV3-2
j_call: TRBJ1-3

cdr3_aa: CASSRLKGRNTGELFF
cdr3_nt: TGTGCCAGCAGCCGTCTGAAGGGGCGGAACACCGGGGAGCTGTTTTTT
d_call: -
clone_size: -
v_call: TRBV11-2
j_call: TRBJ2-2

cdr3_aa: CASSGAVAGIGNTIYF
cdr3_nt: TGTGCCAGCAGCGGCGCCGTTGCAGGGATTGGAAACACCATATATTTT
d_call: -
clone_size: -
v_call: TRBV3-1/TRBV3-2
j_call: TRBJ1-3

cdr3_aa: CASSQPNPGQGEEVDTGELFF
cdr3_nt: TGCGCCAGCAGTCAACCCAACCCAGGACAGGGGGAAGAAGTTGACACCGGGGAGCTGTTTTTT
d_call: TRBD1
clone_size: -
v_call: TRBV23-1
j_call: TRBJ2-2

cdr3_aa: CASSPAGDSYGYTF
cdr3_nt: TGTGCCAGCAGTCCCGCAGGGGATAGCTATGGCTACACCTTC
d_call: -
clone_size: -
v_call: TRBV27
j_call: TRBJ1-2

cdr3_aa: CASSLSGGSGEAFF
cdr3_nt: TGTGCCAGCAGTCTCAGTGGGGGGTCGGGGGAAGCTTTCTTT
d_call: -
clone_size: -
v_call: TRBV27
j_call: TRBJ1-1

cdr3_aa: CAIGTGVNEKLFF
cdr3_nt: TGTGCCATCGGGACAGGGGTTAATGAAAAACTGTTTTTT
d_call: TRBD1
clone_size: few
v_call: TRBV10-3
j_call: TRBJ1-4

cdr3_aa: CASSLGVGVSNTEAFF
cdr3_nt: TGTGCCAGCAGCTTGGGGGTAGGGGTCTCGAACACTGAAGCTTTCTTT
d_call: -
clone_size: -
v_call: TRBV5-4
j_call: TRBJ1-1

cdr3_aa: CASSRDRVYQETQYF
cdr3_nt: TGTGCCAGCAGCCGGGACAGGGTGTACCAAGAGACCCAGTACTTC
d_call: TRBD1
clone_size: -
v_call: TRBV5-5
j_call: TRBJ2-5

cdr3_aa: CASSSQGRLSTDTQYF
cdr3_nt: TGTGCCAGCAGCTCCCAGGGGCGGCTTAGCACAGATACGCAGTATTTT
d_call: -
clone_size: few
v_call: TRBV7-2
j_call: TRBJ2-3

cdr3_aa: CASSDGGSPLHF
cdr3_nt: TGCGCCAGCAGTGACGGGGGATCACCCCTCCACTTT
d_call: -
clone_size: -
v_call: TRBV10-1
j_call: TRBJ1-6

cdr3_aa: CAWSVGGRRGYGYTF
cdr3_nt: TGTGCCTGGAGTGTGGGGGGACGGAGGGGCTATGGCTACACCTTC
d_call: -
clone_size: -
v_call: TRBV30
j_call: TRBJ1-2

cdr3_aa: CASSYGPPPGGGELFF
cdr3_nt: TGTGCCAGCAGTTACGGTCCCCCCCCAGGAGGCGGGGAGCTGTTTTTT
d_call: -
clone_size: -
v_call: TRBV6-5
j_call: TRBJ2-2

cdr3_aa: CASSSTFFGYEQYF
cdr3_nt: TGTGCCAGCAGCTCGACATTTTTCGGCTACGAGCAGTACTTC
d_call: -
clone_size: -
v_call: TRBV7-2
j_call: TRBJ2-7

cdr3_aa: CASLDAENGYTF
cdr3_nt: TGTGCCTCACTCGATGCTGAGAATGGCTACACCTTC
d_call: -
clone_size: -
v_call: TRBV12-3/TRBV12-4
j_call: TRBJ1-2

cdr3_aa: CASRIAGGYEQYF
cdr3_nt: TGTGCCAGCAGGATCGCAGGGGGCTACGAGCAGTACTTC
d_call: TRBD1
clone_size: -
v_call: TRBV7-9
j_call: TRBJ2-7

cdr3_aa: CAISEDRTGYGYTF
cdr3_nt: TGTGCCATCAGTGAGGATCGGACAGGGTATGGCTACACCTTC
d_call: TRBD1
clone_size: -
v_call: TRBV10-3
j_call: TRBJ1-2

cdr3_aa: CASSPNRVGETQYF
cdr3_nt: TGTGCCAGTAGTCCCAACAGGGTCGGTGAGACCCAGTACTTC
d_call: -
clone_size: once
v_call: TRBV19
j_call: TRBJ2-5

cdr3_aa: CASRVAGPQETQYF
cdr3_nt: TGTGCCAGCAGAGTAGCGGGGCCTCAAGAGACCCAGTACTTC
d_call: TRBD2
clone_size: -
v_call: TRBV2
j_call: TRBJ2-5

cdr3_aa: CASSGRGYTF
cdr3_nt: TGTGCCAGCAGCGGTCGGGGCTACACCTTC
d_call: -
clone_size: -
v_call: TRBV9
j_call: TRBJ1-2

cdr3_aa: CASSQDGGRAEYF
cdr3_nt: TGTGCCAGCAGCCAAGACGGGGGAAGGGCGGAGTATTTT
d_call: -
clone_size: -
v_call: TRBV3-1/TRBV3-2
j_call: TRBJ2-3

cdr3_aa: CAQPDRGRCEQYF
cdr3_nt: TGTGCCCAGCCCGACAGGGGGCGTTGCGAGCAGTACTTC
d_call: TRBD1
clone_size: few
v_call: TRBV19
j_call: TRBJ2-7

cdr3_aa: CASSHGQGVYGYTF
cdr3_nt: TGCGCCAGCAGCCACGGACAGGGGGTGTATGGCTACACCTTC
d_call: TRBD1
clone_size: -
v_call: TRBV5-1
j_call: TRBJ1-2

cdr3_aa: CATVGVKLFF
cdr3_nt: TGTGCCACCGTCGGGGTTAAACTGTTTTTT
d_call: -
clone_size: -
v_call: TRBV2
j_call: TRBJ1-4

cdr3_aa: CASRPGQGLGTEAFF
cdr3_nt: TGTGCCAGCAGACCCGGACAGGGGTTGGGCACTGAAGCTTTCTTT
d_call: TRBD1
clone_size: -
v_call: TRBV7-8
j_call: TRBJ1-1

cdr3_aa: CASSAGTGDYEQYF
cdr3_nt: TGTGCCAGCAGCGCAGGGACAGGGGACTACGAGCAGTACTTC
d_call: TRBD1
clone_size: -
v_call: TRBV7-6
j_call: TRBJ2-7

cdr3_aa: CASSYWGYRDAYEQYF
cdr3_nt: TGTGCCAGCAGTTACTGGGGTTACAGGGACGCCTACGAGCAGTACTTC
d_call: -
clone_size: -
v_call: TRBV6-2/TRBV6-3
j_call: TRBJ2-7

cdr3_aa: CASSPAAGAYEQYF
cdr3_nt: TGTGCCAGCTCACCTGCGGCGGGGGCCTACGAGCAGTACTTC
d_call: TRBD2
clone_size: once
v_call: TRBV18
j_call: TRBJ2-7

cdr3_aa: CASSWDFPANTGELFF
cdr3_nt: TGTGCCAGCAGCTGGGACTTCCCCGCGAACACCGGGGAGCTGTTTTTT
d_call: -
clone_size: -
v_call: TRBV7-9
j_call: TRBJ2-2

cdr3_aa: CASSQVYGNSPLHF
cdr3_nt: TGTGCCAGCAGCCAAGTTTACGGGAATTCACCCCTCCACTTT
d_call: -
clone_size: -
v_call: TRBV3-1/TRBV3-2
j_call: TRBJ1-6

cdr3_aa: CASSWGQDDYGYTF
cdr3_nt: TGTGCCAGCAGCTGGGGACAGGATGACTATGGCTACACCTTC
d_call: TRBD1
clone_size: -
v_call: TRBV7-3
j_call: TRBJ1-2

cdr3_aa: CASRLSGPYYGYTF
cdr3_nt: TGTGCCAGTAGACTATCAGGGCCGTACTATGGCTACACCTTC
d_call: -
clone_size: -
v_call: TRBV19
j_call: TRBJ1-2

cdr3_aa: CASSLGGGFSEKLFF
cdr3_nt: TGTGCCAGCAGCTTAGGGGGGGGGTTTAGTGAAAAACTGTTTTTT
d_call: -
clone_size: -
v_call: TRBV11-2
j_call: TRBJ1-4

cdr3_aa: CASSSGQGTAEAFF
cdr3_nt: TGCGCCAGCAGCTCGGGACAGGGGACCGCTGAAGCTTTCTTT
d_call: TRBD1
clone_size: -
v_call: TRBV5-1
j_call: TRBJ1-1

cdr3_aa: CASSNFRDRSLSYEQYF
cdr3_nt: TGTGCCAGCAGCAACTTCCGGGACAGGAGCCTCTCCTACGAGCAGTACTTC
d_call: -
clone_size: once
v_call: TRBV21-1
j_call: TRBJ2-7

cdr3_aa: CASSPGAALNTEAFF
cdr3_nt: TGTGCCAGCAGCCCAGGGGCAGCCTTGAACACTGAAGCTTTCTTT
d_call: -
clone_size: -
v_call: TRBV6-5
j_call: TRBJ1-1

cdr3_aa: CASSAGQGAISYEQYF
cdr3_nt: TGTGCCAGCAGCGCCGGACAGGGGGCCATCTCCTACGAGCAGTACTTC
d_call: TRBD1
clone_size: -
v_call: TRBV9
j_call: TRBJ2-7

cdr3_aa: CASLGGNGTEAFF
cdr3_nt: TGCGCCAGCCTTGGCGGTAATGGCACTGAAGCTTTCTTT
d_call: -
clone_size: -
v_call: TRBV23-1
j_call: TRBJ1-1

cdr3_aa: CASSPLVGARDEEKLFF
cdr3_nt: TGCGCCAGCAGCCCGTTGGTGGGGGCCCGCGATGAAGAAAAACTGTTTTTT
d_call: -
clone_size: -
v_call: TRBV4-3
j_call: TRBJ1-4

cdr3_aa: CAISAHLPGQGGSGANVLTF
cdr3_nt: TGTGCCATCAGTGCACACTTGCCGGGACAGGGAGGCTCTGGGGCCAACGTCCTGACTTTC
d_call: TRBD1
clone_size: once
v_call: TRBV10-3
j_call: TRBJ2-6